These 14 T cell receptor beta chains originate from one sample sequenced in a study of blood T cell repertoires in COVID-19. This table comes from immunoSEQ multiplex PCR, and its TCRdb copy is limited to in-frame clones, with some not included. Here the sample spans about 380,000 clones, 85% being singletons. Source material: peripheral blood. The source is a woman aged 18-29 years with acute or convalescent COVID-19.

The chain employs TRBV5-1 and TRBJ1-2, with no clear D. CDR3 size: 14 residues. Germline V lookup: CDR1 SGHRS, CDR2 YFSETQ. Trimming shortened V by 0 bases and J by 6 bases, and 12 bases separated the two germline ends. The DNA for the CDR3 is TGCGCCAGCAGCTTGGGAGGTCGGAAGAATGGCTACACCTTC. It translates to CASSLGGRKNGYTF.

V gene TRBV24-1 combines with J gene TRBJ2-1; the match to TRBD2 covers 11 bases. Germline assignment: CDR1 KGHDR and CDR2 SFDVKD. With V trimmed by 6 bases and J by 5 bases, 5 bases remained unmatched. The CDR3 covers 15 residues. The CDR3 protein is CATSRGTSGNNEQFF. Here the CDR3 DNA reads TGTGCCACCAGTCGAGGGACTAGCGGAAACAATGAGCAGTTCTTC.

This clone was seen a single time. This chain connects TRBV5-1 to TRBJ1-2, with TRBD1 matching over 7 bases. The CDR3 consists of 13 residues. V gave up 2 bases and J gave up 8 bases; unmatched junction bases: 6. Germline assignment: CDR1 SGHRS and CDR2 YFSETQ. The CDR3 region has the DNA TGCGCCAGCAGCTTAGGGACAGAGGACGGCTACACCTTC. It encodes CASSLGTEDGYTF.

The chain combines TRBV24-1 with TRBJ2-5, with a weak D call TRBD1 (6 bases). Germline values: CDR1 KGHDR, CDR2 SFDVKD. This CDR3 comprises 14 residues. The ends were cut back, 7 bases at V and 5 bases at J, with 16 bases in the middle. Here the CDR3 DNA reads TGTGCCACCAGGGCAGGGGAATTGGGGGAGACCCAGTACTTC. Protein: CATRAGELGETQYF.

This chain links TRBV2 with TRBJ1-1; 9 bases are a match to TRBD1. Trimming at V came to 4 bases and at J to 1 base, leaving 4 bases not matched to a gene. The germline V gene has CDR1 SNHLY and CDR2 FYNNEI. This CDR3 is 15 amino acids long. Here the CDR3 DNA reads TGTGCCAGCAGTGGGGAGGGACAGGGGAACACTGAAGCTTTCTTT. Translation: CASSGEGQGNTEAFF.

The rearrangement uses TRBV28 and TRBJ2-7, with TRBD2 identical over 12 bases. V lost 11 bases and J lost 4; bases outside the gene matches: 6. Germline V CDR1 and CDR2: MDHEN, SYDVKM. CDR3 length: 13 residues. CDR3 sequence (DNA): TGTGCCGCTACTAGCGGGAGGTCTTACGAGCAGTACTTC. Its protein product is CAATSGRSYEQYF.

The rearrangement links TRBV5-1 to TRBJ2-7; 10 bases are shared with TRBD1. Looked up from germline, CDR1 is SGHRS and CDR2 is YFSETQ. V lost 0 bases to trimming and J lost 6 bases; unmatched junction nucleotides: 6. The CDR3 runs 15 residues. This CDR3 is CASSLEGGQGTEQYF. CDR3 nucleotides: TGCGCCAGCAGCTTGGAGGGGGGACAGGGGACCGAGCAGTACTTC.

The chain recombines TRBV27 with TRBJ2-3; 9 nucleotides agree with TRBD2. Trimming cost V 4 bases and J 3 bases; bases outside gene matches: 5. Germline CDR1 reads MNHEY; CDR2 reads SMNVEV (reference sequence). CDR3 length: 15 residues. CDR3 in amino acids: CASSSLAGLTDTQYF. The CDR3, as DNA: TGTGCCAGCAGTTCACTAGCGGGTCTAACAGATACGCAGTATTTT.

J is TRBJ2-1 and V is TRBV5-1; D call uncertain. The CDR3 runs 14 residues. Deletions cut 4 bases from V and 2 bases from J, with 10 bases between. Germline CDR1 reads SGHRS; CDR2 reads YFSETQ. The CDR3 here is CASSATTTYNEQFF. CDR3 sequence (DNA): TGCGCCAGCAGCGCTACTACAACCTACAATGAGCAGTTCTTC.

V and J are TRBV28 and TRBJ2-7, with TRBD1 identical over 10 bases. Trimming took 4 bases from V and 5 from J; bases not matched to a gene: 8. This CDR3 comprises 15 residues. CDR1 and CDR2 (germline): MDHEN, SYDVKM. The CDR3 region has the DNA TGTGCCAGCAGTTCAACGGGACAGGGGAACCACGAGCAGTACTTC. Its protein product is CASSSTGQGNHEQYF.

The V call is TRBV7-9, the J call TRBJ2-5; tentatively, D is TRBD1 (6 bases). Germline V CDR1 and CDR2: SEHNR, FQNEAQ (reference sequence). Trimming left V 3 bases short and J 4 bases short, with 15 bases between. The CDR3 totals 15 residues. The CDR3 is CASSLKGHIGETQYF. Here the CDR3 DNA reads TGTGCCAGCAGCTTGAAGGGACATATAGGAGAGACCCAGTACTTC.

The chain joins TRBV19 to TRBJ1-4; D is perhaps TRBD1 (5 bases). Looked up from germline, CDR1 is LNHDA and CDR2 is SQIVND (reference sequence). Trimming stripped 6 bases from V and 7 bases from J, with 12 bases between. The CDR3 runs 13 residues. CDR3 amino acids: CASRGAVREKLFF. Written as DNA, the CDR3 is TGTGCCAGTAGAGGGGCGGTACGTGAAAAACTGTTTTTT.

CDR3 sequence reads: CASSQSRETDIYGYTF. CDR3 nucleotide sequence: TGTGCCAGCAGCCAAAGTCGGGAGACCGATATTTATGGCTACACCTTC. The chain couples TRBV4-2 to TRBJ1-2, with D uncertain. CDR1 and CDR2 from the germline V gene are LGHNA and YNFKEQ. V was trimmed by 2 bases and J by 5 bases, leaving 18 bases between them. This CDR3 comprises 16 residues.

The chain joins TRBV10-3 to TRBJ2-1; 8 positions agree with TRBD1. Germline-derived CDR1 and CDR2 are ENHRY and SYGVKD. This CDR3 contains 16 residues. Trimming at V came to 2 bases and at J to 5 bases, leaving 8 bases not matched to a gene. CDR3 sequence (DNA): TGTGCCATCAGTGAGCCCGACAGGGGCGGGCACAATGAGCAGTTCTTC. It yields the protein CAISEPDRGGHNEQFF.